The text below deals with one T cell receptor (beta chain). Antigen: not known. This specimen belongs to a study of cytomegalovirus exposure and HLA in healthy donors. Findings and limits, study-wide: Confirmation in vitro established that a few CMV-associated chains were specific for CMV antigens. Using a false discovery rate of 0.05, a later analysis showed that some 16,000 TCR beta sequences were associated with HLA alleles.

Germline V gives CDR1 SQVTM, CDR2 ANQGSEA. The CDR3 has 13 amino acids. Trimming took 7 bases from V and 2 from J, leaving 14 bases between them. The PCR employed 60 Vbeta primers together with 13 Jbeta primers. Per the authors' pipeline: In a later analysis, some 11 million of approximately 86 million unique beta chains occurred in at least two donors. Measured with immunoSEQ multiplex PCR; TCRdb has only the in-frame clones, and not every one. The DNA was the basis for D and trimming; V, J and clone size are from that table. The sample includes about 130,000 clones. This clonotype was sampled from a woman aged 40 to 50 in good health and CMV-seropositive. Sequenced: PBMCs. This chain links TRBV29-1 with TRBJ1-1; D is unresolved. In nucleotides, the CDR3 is TGCAGCGCCTCTGAGGGTGGAAACACTGAAGCTTTCTTT. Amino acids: CSASEGGNTEAFF.